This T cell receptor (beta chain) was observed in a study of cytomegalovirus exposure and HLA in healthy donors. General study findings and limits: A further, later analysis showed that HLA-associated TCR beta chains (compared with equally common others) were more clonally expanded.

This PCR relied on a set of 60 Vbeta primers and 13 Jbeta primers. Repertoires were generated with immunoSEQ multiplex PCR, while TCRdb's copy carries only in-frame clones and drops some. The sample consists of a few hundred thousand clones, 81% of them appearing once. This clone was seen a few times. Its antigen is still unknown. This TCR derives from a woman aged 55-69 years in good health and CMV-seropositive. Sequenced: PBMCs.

For the CDR3, the DNA is TGTGCCAGCAGCCAAGGCACAGCTCTTCATCCTGGAAACACCATATATTTT. It codes for CASSQGTALHPGNTIYF. The chain joins TRBV14 to TRBJ1-3, with no clear D. The CDR3 loop spans 17 amino acids. The germline V gene encodes CDR1 SGHDN and CDR2 FVKESK. The V and J ends lost 1 base and 2 bases respectively, with 15 bases between them.